The 19 T cell receptor beta chains in this list originate from one sample, sequenced in a study of blood T cells in healthy people across ages. Combining a sample-barcoded 5' primer with a J-beta primer mix, a second PCR ran for 7 to 11 cycles. Each CDR3 protein is one row after TCRdb ran MiXCR on the 5' RACE reads. The sample includes around 800,000 distinct CDR3 sequences, approximately 44% of them seen just once. Material for sequencing was blood. The receptors derive from a man aged 55 to 69 in good health.

The chain uses TRBV12-3 or TRBV12-4 and TRBJ1-6; TRBD1 is a possible D gene (5 bases). The CDR3 spans 15 residues. Trimming removed 2 bases at V and 5 bases at J, with 10 bases between. DNA for the CDR3: TGTGCCAGCAGTTTAACCGACAGAAATAATTCACCCCTCCACTTT. It specifies CASSLTDRNNSPLHF.

V is TRBV20-1 and J is TRBJ2-5, with TRBD2 matching over 13 bases. CDR1 is DFQATT, CDR2 SNEGSKA, per germline (reference sequence). The CDR3 length is 15 residues. The junction had 6 bases not matched to a gene; V was cut back by 3 bases and J by 5 bases. Here the CDR3 DNA reads TGCAGTGCTAGTCGACTAGCGGGGGGTGGGGAGACCCAGTACTTC. Amino acid sequence: CSASRLAGGGETQYF.

This clonotype was picked up a small number of times. The chain joins TRBV6-5 to TRBJ2-7, with D perhaps matching TRBD1 (5 bases). The CDR3 sequence is 13 residues long. V lost 5 bases and J 2 bases, leaving 10 bases between the germline ends. The germline V gene has CDR1 MNHEY and CDR2 SVGAGI. DNA of the CDR3: TGTGCCAGCAGTCCGACAGTCGCCTACGAGCAGTACTTC. Translating gives CASSPTVAYEQYF.

V gene TRBV4-2 combines with J gene TRBJ2-4, with D uncertain. This CDR3 has 16 amino acids. Germline assignment: CDR1 LGHNA and CDR2 YNFKEQ. V dropped 0 bases and J dropped 2 bases, with 11 bases sitting between them. The CDR3 coding sequence is TGTGCCAGCAGCCAAGAGGTCACCGCCTCCAAAAACATTCAGTACTTC. Translating gives CASSQEVTASKNIQYF.

This chain links TRBV29-1 with TRBJ2-5; 8 bases agree with TRBD2. The CDR3 totals 15 residues. Germline V gene data show CDR1 as SQVTM and CDR2 as ANQGSEA. With V trimmed by 6 bases and J by 7 bases, 16 bases remained unmatched. The CDR3 DNA sequence: TGCAGCGTCGACGGGGGGGCGGGCCTGGATGGGACCCAGTACTTC. Amino acid sequence: CSVDGGAGLDGTQYF.

The chain joins TRBV20-1 to TRBJ1-1; TRBD1 agrees at 12 bases. This CDR3 spans 15 amino acids. Trimming at V came to 3 bases and at J to 5 bases, leaving 7 bases not matched to a gene. From germline, CDR1 is DFQATT and CDR2 SNEGSKA (reference sequence). The CDR3 loop reads CSASSGQGASTEAFF. The CDR3, as DNA: TGCAGTGCTAGTTCGGGACAGGGGGCGAGTACTGAAGCTTTCTTT.

The chain employs TRBV7-8 and TRBJ2-1; TRBD1 matches at 9 bases. Germline V gene sequence: CDR1 SGHVS, CDR2 FQNEAQ. The CDR3 covers 15 residues. V trimming: 4 bases; J trimming: 6 bases; junction bases outside the gene matches: 7. The CDR3, as DNA: TGTGCCAGCAGCTCAGCACAGGGGGCAAGCAATGAGCAGTTCTTC. This sequence encodes CASSSAQGASNEQFF. Based on the CDR3 plus reference TRBV7-8 and TRBJ2-1, the full variable domain is GAGVSQSPRYKVAKRGQDVALRCDPISGHVSLFWYQQALGQGPEFLTYFQNEAQLDKSGLPSDRFFAERPEGSVSTLKIQRTQQEDSAVYLCASSSAQGASNEQFFGPGTRLTVL.

This clonotype was counted only a few times. This chain links TRBV2 with TRBJ2-5, with TRBD2 matching over 10 bases. Germline V CDR1 and CDR2: SNHLY, FYNNEI. Losses at the gene ends were 7 bases for V and 5 bases for J; bases not matched to a gene: 10. The CDR3 is 15 residues long. CDR3 residues: CASKPASGGAETQYF. Here the CDR3 DNA reads TGTGCCAGCAAGCCGGCTAGCGGGGGAGCTGAGACCCAGTACTTC.

This clonotype was observed many times. The J gene is TRBJ2-4, the V gene TRBV12-3 or TRBV12-4; D is perhaps TRBD2 (5 bases). The germline V and J ends were trimmed by 3 bases and 8 bases, with 5 bases remaining between them. This CDR3 has 11 amino acids. The CDR3 loop reads CASSLGDIQYF. The CDR3 coding sequence is TGTGCCAGCAGTTTGGGAGACATTCAGTACTTC.

In this sample, this clonotype turned up a few times. This chain joins TRBV6-6 and TRBJ2-3; possibly TRBD2 for D (6 bases). V gave up 5 bases and J gave up 2 bases, with 11 bases separating them. Germline loops: CDR1 MNHNY, CDR2 SVGAGI (reference sequence). The CDR3 length is 14 residues. This CDR3 is CASSEGLFTDTQYF. In DNA, the CDR3 is TGTGCCAGCAGTGAGGGACTTTTCACAGATACGCAGTATTTT.

CDR3 amino acids: CASGTGEGAFF. CDR3 in DNA: TGTGCCAGTGGGACAGGGGAAGGAGCTTTCTTT. The chain is built from TRBV3-1 and TRBJ1-1; 10 positions agree with TRBD1. The CDR3 spans 11 residues. V lost 9 bases and J lost 10; bases outside the gene matches: 5. The germline CDR1 and CDR2 sequences are LGHDT and YNNKEL (reference sequence).

This clonotype was found a few times. This sequence joins TRBV10-3 and TRBJ2-7; 7 bases line up with TRBD1. This CDR3 is built from 15 residues. The J segment lost 4 bases and the V segment lost 0 bases, leaving 6 bases of the junction unmatched. Germline lookup yields CDR1 ENHRY and CDR2 SYGVKD. The CDR3 here is CAISESNRGVYEQYF. CDR3 sequence (DNA): TGTGCCATCAGTGAGTCGAACAGGGGAGTGTACGAGCAGTACTTC.

This clonotype was observed a handful of times. The V gene is TRBV7-2, the J gene TRBJ2-3; 7 nucleotides agree with TRBD1. This CDR3 has 14 residues. The germline V gene has CDR1 SGHTA and CDR2 FQGNSA. The V gene end was trimmed by 5 bases and the J gene end by 0 bases; junction bases not matched to a gene: 2. The CDR3 bases are TGTGCCAGCAGCGGGACAGTTAGCACAGATACGCAGTATTTT. This sequence encodes CASSGTVSTDTQYF.

V and J are TRBV5-1 and TRBJ1-1; D unclear. Trimming cost V 0 bases and J 1 base, with 10 bases left between them. The CDR3 has 15 amino acids. Germline CDR1 reads SGHRS; CDR2 reads YFSETQ. CDR3 sequence reads: CASSLVVSENTEAFF. Here the CDR3 DNA reads TGCGCCAGCAGCTTGGTTGTCAGCGAGAACACTGAAGCTTTCTTT.

This clonotype has ten or more counts. V gene TRBV7-9 combines with J gene TRBJ2-5; either TRBD1 or TRBD2 may supply D (5 bases each). This CDR3 has 14 amino acids. CDR1 is SEHNR and CDR2 is FQNEAQ in the germline V gene (reference sequence). Deletions cut 1 base from V and 4 bases from J, with 10 bases between. CDR3 nucleotides: TGTGCCAGCAGCTTAGAAACGAGGGGAGAGACCCAGTACTTC. Protein: CASSLETRGETQYF.

The CDR3 DNA reads as TGTGCCAGCAGTTACGTGGAGGTTCGGGCCTACAATGAGCAGTTCTTC. It specifies CASSYVEVRAYNEQFF. This chain uses TRBV6-2 or TRBV6-3 with TRBJ2-1, with D maybe TRBD2 (5 bases). Trimming took off 2 bases at V and 2 bases at J, with 13 bases between the two ends. CDR3 length equals 16 residues. Germline loops: CDR1 MNHEY, CDR2 SVGEGT.

The chain employs TRBV2 and TRBJ2-7; D is undetermined. CDR1 is SNHLY, CDR2 FYNNEI, per germline. With 2 bases removed from V and 6 bases from J, the gap between germline ends came to 8 bases. The CDR3 consists of 12 residues. CDR3 nucleotide sequence: TGTGCCAGCAGTGAATGGGTTTCCGAGCAGTACTTC. Protein: CASSEWVSEQYF.

The chain carries TRBV13 and TRBJ2-3; D is possibly TRBD1 (6 bases). Trimming removed 5 bases at V and 2 bases at J, with 11 bases between. Germline V gives CDR1 PRHDT, CDR2 FYEKMQ (reference sequence). This CDR3 has 14 residues. The CDR3 nucleotides are TGTGCCAGCAGCCCCGGGACAATCACAGATACGCAGTATTTT. Translated, it gives CASSPGTITDTQYF.

The genes are TRBV30 and TRBJ1-5; D gene unclear. The CDR3 sequence is 16 residues long. V lost 2 bases, J lost 2 bases, and 16 bases lay in between. The V gene's germline CDR1 is GTSNPN and CDR2 SVGIG (reference sequence). This CDR3 is CAWSSGTAPGNQPQHF. The CDR3 bases are TGTGCCTGGAGTAGCGGTACAGCCCCGGGCAATCAGCCCCAGCATTTT.